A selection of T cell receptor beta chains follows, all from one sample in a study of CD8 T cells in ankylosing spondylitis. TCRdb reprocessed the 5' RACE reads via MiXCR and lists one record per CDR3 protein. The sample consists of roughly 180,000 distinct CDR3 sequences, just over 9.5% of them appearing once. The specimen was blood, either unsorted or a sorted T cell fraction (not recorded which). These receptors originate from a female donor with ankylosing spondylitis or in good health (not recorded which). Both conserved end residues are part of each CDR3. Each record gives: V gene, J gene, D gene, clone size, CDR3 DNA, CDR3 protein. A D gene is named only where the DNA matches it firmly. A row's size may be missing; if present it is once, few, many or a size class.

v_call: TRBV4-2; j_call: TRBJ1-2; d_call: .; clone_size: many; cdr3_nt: TGTGCCAGCAGCCAAGATCAAACAGTCTATGGCTACACCTTC; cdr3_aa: CASSQDQTVYGYTF
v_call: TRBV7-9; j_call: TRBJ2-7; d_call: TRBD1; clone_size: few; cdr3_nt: TGTGCCAGCAGCCCCTCGGGACAGGCGAACTACGAGCAGTACTTC; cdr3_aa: CASSPSGQANYEQYF
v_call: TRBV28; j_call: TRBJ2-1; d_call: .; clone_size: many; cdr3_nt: TGTGCCAGCAGTTTATGGAGGAGGGAGCAGTTCTTC; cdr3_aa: CASSLWRREQFF
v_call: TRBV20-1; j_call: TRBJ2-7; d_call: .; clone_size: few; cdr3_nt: TGCAGTGCTAGAGGGGCGGCCTCCTACGAGCAGTACTTC; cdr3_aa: CSARGAASYEQYF
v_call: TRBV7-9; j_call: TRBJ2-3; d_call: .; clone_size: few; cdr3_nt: TGTGCCAGCAGCGCCGAGGGGAGAGATACGCAGTATTTT; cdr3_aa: CASSAEGRDTQYF
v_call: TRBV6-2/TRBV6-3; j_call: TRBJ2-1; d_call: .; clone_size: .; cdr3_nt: TGTGCCAGCAGTTACGGGAACGCCAATGAGCAGTTCTTC; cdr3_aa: CASSYGNANEQFF
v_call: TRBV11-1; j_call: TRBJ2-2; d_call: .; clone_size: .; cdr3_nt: TGTGCGTTTTTCGACCCCCGGGACCCTCAGCGGAACACCGGGGAGCTGTTTTTT; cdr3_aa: CAFFDPRDPQRNTGELFF
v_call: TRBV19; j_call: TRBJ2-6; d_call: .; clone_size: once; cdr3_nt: TGTGCCAGTAGTATAGACGCTGGGGCCAACGTCCTGACTTTC; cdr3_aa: CASSIDAGANVLTF
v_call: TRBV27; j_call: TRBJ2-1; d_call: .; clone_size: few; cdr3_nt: TGTGCCAGCAGAGGCGGGACACCCGCGAATGAGCAGTTCTTC; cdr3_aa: CASRGGTPANEQFF
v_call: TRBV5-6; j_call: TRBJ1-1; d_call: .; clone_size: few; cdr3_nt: TGTGCCAGCAGCTCCATTGGGGGCTTGGACACTGAAGTTTTCTTT; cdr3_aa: CASSSIGGLDTEVFF
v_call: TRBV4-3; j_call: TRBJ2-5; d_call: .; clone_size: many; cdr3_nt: TGCGCCAGCAGCCAGCCATTGGGGGTTCCAGAGACCCAGTACTTC; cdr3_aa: CASSQPLGVPETQYF
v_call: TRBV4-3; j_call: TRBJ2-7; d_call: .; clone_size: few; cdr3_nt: TGCGCCAGCAGCCAAGACCAGGGTTGGGTCTACGAGCAGTACTTC; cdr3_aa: CASSQDQGWVYEQYF
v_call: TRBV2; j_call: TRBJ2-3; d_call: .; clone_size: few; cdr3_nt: TGTGCCAGCAAAGGAGGTGGTAAAACGACAGATACGCAGTATTTT; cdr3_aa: CASKGGGKTTDTQYF
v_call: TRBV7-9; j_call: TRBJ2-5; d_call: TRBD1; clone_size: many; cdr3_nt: TGTGCCAGCAGTTCGGACAGGGAGGAGACCCAGTACTTC; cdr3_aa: CASSSDREETQYF
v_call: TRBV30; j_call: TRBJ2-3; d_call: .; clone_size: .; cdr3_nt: TGTGCCTGGAGTGGGGTGGCGTCTAGCACAGATACGCAGTATTTT; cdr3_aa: CAWSGVASSTDTQYF
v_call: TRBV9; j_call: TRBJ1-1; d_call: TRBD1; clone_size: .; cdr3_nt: TGTGCCAGCAGCGTAACAGGGGATGGGAACACTGAAGCTTTCTTT; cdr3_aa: CASSVTGDGNTEAFF
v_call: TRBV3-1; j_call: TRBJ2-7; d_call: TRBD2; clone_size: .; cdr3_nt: TGTGCCAGCACCAAGGGACTAGCGGGAGCAGCGTCCTACGAGCAGTACTTC; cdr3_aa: CASTKGLAGAASYEQYF
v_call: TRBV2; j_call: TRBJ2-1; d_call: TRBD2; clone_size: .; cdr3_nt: TGTGCCAGCATTGAGAGGGCGGGAGGACCCTACAATGAGCAGTTCTTC; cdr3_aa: CASIERAGGPYNEQFF
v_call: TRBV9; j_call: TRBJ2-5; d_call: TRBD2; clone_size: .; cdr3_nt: TGTGCCAGCAGCGTAGGGACTAGCGGGCGCGAGACCCAGTACTTC; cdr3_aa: CASSVGTSGRETQYF
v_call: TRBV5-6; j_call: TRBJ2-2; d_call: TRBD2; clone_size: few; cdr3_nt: TGTGCCAGCAGCTTGGACGGCCGGGGGGAGGTGTCTCGCGGGGAGCTGTTTTTT; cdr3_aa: CASSLDGRGEVSRGELFF
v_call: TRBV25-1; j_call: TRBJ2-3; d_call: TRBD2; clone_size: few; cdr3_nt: TGTGCCAGCAGTGAAGTAGCGGGAGGGCCCTCTAGCGCAGATACGCAGTATTTT; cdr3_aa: CASSEVAGGPSSADTQYF
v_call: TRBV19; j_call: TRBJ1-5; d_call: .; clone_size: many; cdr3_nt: TGTGCCAGTAGTATCCCGCCAGAAAATCAGCCCCAGCATTTT; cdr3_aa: CASSIPPENQPQHF
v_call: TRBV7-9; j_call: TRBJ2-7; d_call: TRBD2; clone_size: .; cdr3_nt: TGTGCCAGCAGCCCGCCCGAAGGCGCGGGAGCCCACGAGCAGTACTTC; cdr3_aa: CASSPPEGAGAHEQYF
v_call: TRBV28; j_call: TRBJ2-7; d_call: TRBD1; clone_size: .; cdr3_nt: TGTGCCAGCAGCCGGGACAGGGAGGACGCAACCTACGAGCAGTACTTC; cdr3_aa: CASSRDREDATYEQYF
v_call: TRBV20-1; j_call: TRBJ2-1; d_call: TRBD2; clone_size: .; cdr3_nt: TGCAGTGCTAGAGATTGGAGCGGGAACAACAATGAGCAGTTCTTC; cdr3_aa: CSARDWSGNNNEQFF
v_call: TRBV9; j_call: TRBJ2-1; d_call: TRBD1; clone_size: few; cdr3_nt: TGTGCCAGCAGCGTAGCCGGGACAGGGGGCAGGAATGAGCAGTTCTTC; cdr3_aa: CASSVAGTGGRNEQFF
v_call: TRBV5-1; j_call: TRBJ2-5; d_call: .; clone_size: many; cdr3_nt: TGCGCCAGCAGCCAATGGGACGGAGAGACCCAGTACTTC; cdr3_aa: CASSQWDGETQYF
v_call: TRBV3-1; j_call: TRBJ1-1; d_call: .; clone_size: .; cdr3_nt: TGTGCCAGCAGCCAAGCAGGGAACACTGAAGCTTTCTTT; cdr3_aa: CASSQAGNTEAFF
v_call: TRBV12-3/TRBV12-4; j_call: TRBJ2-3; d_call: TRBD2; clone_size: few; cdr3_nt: TGTGCCAGCAGCTCACGGGAGGTGGAGGGAGATGTAGATACGCAGTATTTT; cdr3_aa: CASSSREVEGDVDTQYF
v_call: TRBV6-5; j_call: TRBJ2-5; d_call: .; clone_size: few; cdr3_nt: TGTGCCAGCAGTTACTTGCTAGGTCGGGAGACCCAGTACTTC; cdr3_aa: CASSYLLGRETQYF
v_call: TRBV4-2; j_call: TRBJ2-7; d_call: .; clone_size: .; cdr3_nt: TGTGCCAGCAGCCAAGCGGAATCCTACGACCAGTACTTC; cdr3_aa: CASSQAESYDQYF
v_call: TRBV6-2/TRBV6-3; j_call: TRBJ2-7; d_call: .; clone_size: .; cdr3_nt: TGTGCCAGCAGTTTCCCAGGGGCCCACGAGCAGTACTTC; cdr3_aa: CASSFPGAHEQYF
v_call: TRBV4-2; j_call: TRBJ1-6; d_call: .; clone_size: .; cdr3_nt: TGTGCCAGCAGCCAAGGAAGGGGGACATCGAATTCACCCCTCCACTTT; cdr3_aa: CASSQGRGTSNSPLHF
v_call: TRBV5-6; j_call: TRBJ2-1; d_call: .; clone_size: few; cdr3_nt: TGTGCCAGTAAATATGGCGCGGCCCTTGAGCAGTTCTTC; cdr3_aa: CASKYGAALEQFF
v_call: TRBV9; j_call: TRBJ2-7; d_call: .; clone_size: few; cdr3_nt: TGTGCCAGCAGCGTAGCGGGAACCCCCTACGAGCAGTACTTC; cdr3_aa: CASSVAGTPYEQYF
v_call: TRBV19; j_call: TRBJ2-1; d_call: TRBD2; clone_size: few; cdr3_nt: TGTGCCAGTAGATTTCCCGGGACTAGCGGGAAACATGAGCAGTTCTTC; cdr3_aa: CASRFPGTSGKHEQFF
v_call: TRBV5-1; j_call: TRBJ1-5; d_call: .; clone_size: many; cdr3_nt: TGCGCCAGCAGCTTGTGGGGATATCAGCCCCAGCATTTT; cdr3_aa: CASSLWGYQPQHF
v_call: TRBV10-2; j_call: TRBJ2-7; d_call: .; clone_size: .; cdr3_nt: TGCGCCAGCAGTGAGTCTTTCGAGCAGTACTTC; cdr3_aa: CASSESFEQYF
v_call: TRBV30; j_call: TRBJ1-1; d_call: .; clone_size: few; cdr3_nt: TGTGCCTGGAGACTGACAGGTATAAGTTCTGAAGCTTTCTTT; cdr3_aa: CAWRLTGISSEAFF
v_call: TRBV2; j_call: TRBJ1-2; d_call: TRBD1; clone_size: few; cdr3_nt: TGTGCCAGCAGTAGTGACCCGGACAGGGCGGACTATGGCTACACCTTC; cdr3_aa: CASSSDPDRADYGYTF
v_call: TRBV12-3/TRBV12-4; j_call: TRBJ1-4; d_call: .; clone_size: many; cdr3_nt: TGTGCCAGCAGTTTAGGAGGGGGAACTAATGAAAAACTGTTTTTT; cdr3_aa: CASSLGGGTNEKLFF
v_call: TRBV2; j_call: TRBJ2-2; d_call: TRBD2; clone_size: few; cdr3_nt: TGTGCCAGTGGACTAGCGGTGAACACCGGGGAGCTGTTTTTT; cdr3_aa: CASGLAVNTGELFF
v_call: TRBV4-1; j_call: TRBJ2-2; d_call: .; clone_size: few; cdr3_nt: TGCGCCAGCAGCCATCACAGGGAAGTGGACGGGGAGCTGTTTTTT; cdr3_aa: CASSHHREVDGELFF
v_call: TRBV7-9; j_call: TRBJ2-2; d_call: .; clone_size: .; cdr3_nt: TGTGCCAGCAGCCCTAGTGAAGGGGAGCTGTTTTTT; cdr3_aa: CASSPSEGELFF
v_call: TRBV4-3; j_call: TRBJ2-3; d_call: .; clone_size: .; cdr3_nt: TGCGCCAGCAGCACCGAGCGGGCGAGCACAGATACGCAGTATTTT; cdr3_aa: CASSTERASTDTQYF
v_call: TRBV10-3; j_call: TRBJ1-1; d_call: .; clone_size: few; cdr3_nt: TGTGCCATCAGCGGGGAGCGAATGGAAGCTTTCTTT; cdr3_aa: CAISGERMEAFF
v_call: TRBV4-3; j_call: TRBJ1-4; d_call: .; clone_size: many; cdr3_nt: TGCGCCAGCAGCCGCGCGGTTTGCGATGAAAAACTGTTTTTT; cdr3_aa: CASSRAVCDEKLFF
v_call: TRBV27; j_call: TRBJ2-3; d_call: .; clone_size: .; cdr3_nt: TGTGCCAGCAGTTTTCTGACAGGCAATACGATAGATACGCAGTATTTT; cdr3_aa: CASSFLTGNTIDTQYF
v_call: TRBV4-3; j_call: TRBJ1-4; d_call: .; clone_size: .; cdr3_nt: TGCGCCAGCAGCCAAGATCCAGCAACTAATGAAAAACTGTTTTTT; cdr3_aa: CASSQDPATNEKLFF
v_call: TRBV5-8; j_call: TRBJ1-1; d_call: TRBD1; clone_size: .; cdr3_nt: TGTGCCAGCAGCTTGTTGGCAGGGGGCACTGAAGCTTTCTTT; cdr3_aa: CASSLLAGGTEAFF
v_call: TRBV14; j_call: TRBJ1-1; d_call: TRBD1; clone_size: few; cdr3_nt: TGTGCCAGCAGCCAAGATCTCGCAGGGGGCGCACCCATGGGAGCTTTCTTT; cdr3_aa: CASSQDLAGGAPMGAFF
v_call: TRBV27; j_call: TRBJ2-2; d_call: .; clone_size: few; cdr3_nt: TGTGCCAGCAGTGACTGGAACACCGGGGAGCTGTTTTTT; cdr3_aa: CASSDWNTGELFF
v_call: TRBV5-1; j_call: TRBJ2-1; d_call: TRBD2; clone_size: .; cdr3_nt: TGCGCCAGCAGGCCCTGGGAAGCGGGAGGGCCAGCAAATGAGCAGTTCTTC; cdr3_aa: CASRPWEAGGPANEQFF
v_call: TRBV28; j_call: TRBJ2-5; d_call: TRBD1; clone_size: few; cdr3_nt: TGTGCCAGCAGTAAGAGGGGGACAGGTAACCAAGAGACCCAGTACTTC; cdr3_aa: CASSKRGTGNQETQYF